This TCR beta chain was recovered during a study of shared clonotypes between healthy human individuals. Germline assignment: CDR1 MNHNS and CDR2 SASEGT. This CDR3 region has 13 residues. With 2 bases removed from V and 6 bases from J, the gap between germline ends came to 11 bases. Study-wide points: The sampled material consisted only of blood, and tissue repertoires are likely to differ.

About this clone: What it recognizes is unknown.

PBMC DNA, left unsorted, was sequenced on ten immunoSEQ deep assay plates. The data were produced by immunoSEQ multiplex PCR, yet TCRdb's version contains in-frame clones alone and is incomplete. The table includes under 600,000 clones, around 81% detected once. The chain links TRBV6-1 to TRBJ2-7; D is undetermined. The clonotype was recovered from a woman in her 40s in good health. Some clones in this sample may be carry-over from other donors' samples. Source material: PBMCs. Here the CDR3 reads CASSEMGMGEQYF. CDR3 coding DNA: TGTGCCAGCAGTGAAATGGGTATGGGCGAGCAGTACTTC.